This TCR beta chain was retrieved from a study of blood T cells in healthy people across ages (dated by TCRdb to 2015 to 2017). Background on the whole study: In model experiments, template switching captured about one uniquely barcoded TCR beta cDNA molecule for every two T cells. The donors were divided into four age groups: young (average around 16 years), middle-aged (approximately 42), aged (around 59) and long-lived (about 84). Two additional independent replicas of 1 million unique cDNA reads from the same blood draw were analyzed for two donors (one aged 18 to 29 and one aged 80 or older). The study measured age-related changes in TCR beta repertoire diversity using deep sequencing normalized with unique cDNA molecular identifiers. The full study reports these points: Because profiling used bulk unsorted PBMCs, naive and antigen-experienced compartments could not be compared conclusively. Because the CMV infection status of the donors was unknown, age-related changes in expanded clonotypes may potentially have been confounded. Observed TCR beta diversity per million T cells fell roughly linearly with age, and a significant reduction was already apparent by age roughly 40. There was a strong correlation between observed TCR beta diversity and the percentage of naive T cells measured by flow cytometry. Estimates of total diversity based on one million sequenced T cells were regarded as lower bounds and as underestimates. Compared with the aged group, the long-lived group had more naive CD4+ T cells, fewer expanded clones and increased TCR diversity, a pattern suggesting age selection.

The roughly 42 donors, aged about 6 to 100 years, were systemically healthy Caucasian individuals from Russia. Each donor gave 9.5 to 10 milliliters of peripheral blood, drawn into EDTA-treated Vacutainer tubes. Ficoll-Paque density-gradient centrifugation was used to isolate PBMCs, with at least 7 million per sample. Trizol reagent was used to extract total RNA from PBMCs, with at least 5.5 micrograms per sample. For every donor, flow cytometry on a PBMC aliquot measured the percentage of naive CD45RAhigh/CD27high T cells. There are 12 amino acids in the CDR3, from cysteine to phenylalanine inclusive. Of all the DNA, just the CDR3 is kept, 36 bases in frame from base 1. The germline V gene sets CDR1 to MDHEN and CDR2 to SYDVKM. V gives up 5 bases and J gives up 7 bases, and the segment between their germline ends measures 11 bases. The library was produced with 5' RACE. Instrument used: Illumina HiSeq 2500. A second about 7 to 11 cycle PCR used a sample-barcoded 5' primer and a J-beta primer mix. A unique molecular identifier was introduced onto each TCR beta cDNA molecule by a template-switch 5' adaptor carrying 12 random nucleotides. Each sample yielded at least 2.5 million CDR3-containing paired-end reads. The Mint cDNA synthesis kit, primed by a TRBC-specific oligonucleotide, was used to synthesize first-strand cDNA from all RNA. All cDNA was treated with uracil-DNA glycosylase and then went through a first 18-cycle PCR with the universal primers M1SS and BC2_uni_R. Turning to the authors' computational methods: Normalization of each sample was performed by random selection of 1 million high-quality reads, each carrying a distinct molecular identifier. Instead of being binned into consensus sequences, reads that shared molecular identifiers were thrown out. MiTCR, run with a Q25 quality threshold and the strictest error-elimination algorithm, handled CDR3 identification, clonotype clustering and error correction. A nonparametric unseen species model with Euler transformation was used to estimate a lower bound on total TCR beta diversity. TCRdb reworked the public reads: Q25 trimming with fastp, MiXCR clone assembly, productive beta chains retained. Rows are unified per CDR3 protein, each entry keeping the most common DNA and genes. These V and J calls rely on TCRdb rather than the paper's analysis. Counted in this sample were some 760,000 distinct CDR3 sequences; 20% to 30% of them appeared once. The ten largest clones represent roughly 9% of the sample.

As for this clonotype: Its antigen is still unknown. No per-base quality is available; no much larger clone lies one base away.

This sample was shared with a second study, whose subject was T cells of mothers and their children. That second publication adds: Nine systemically healthy Caucasian individuals served as donors, namely three mothers together with their six children. cDNA synthesis consumed the entire amount of extracted RNA, loaded at about 1.5 ug RNA in each 15 ul reaction. In the second PCR, the M1S primer introduced both the sample barcodes and 2-4 random nucleotides. More than 9.5 million TCR beta CDR3 reads were obtained from each mother, and about 3 million reads were obtained from each child. Thymic selection shapes the output of TCR recombination in a similar way in related and unrelated pairs, and inherited differences have a minor effect. Normalized repertoire overlap in related mother-child pairs was always slightly higher than in unrelated mother-child pairs, but the difference was never significant. No persistent microchimeric T cell clones were found, with a detection sensitivity of roughly 92 clones per million clonotypes. The study used deep NGS to compare TCR beta repertoires of mothers and children, seeking features distinguishing related mother-child pairs from unrelated individuals. Mothers averaged around 43 +/- 4 years of age and children averaged around 11 +/- 4 years. After adapter ligation with NEBNext reagents, the libraries were sequenced on Illumina HiSeq 2000 with 100+100 nt paired-end reads. To prevent cross-contamination, the mother and child libraries were prepared one month apart and sequenced in separate runs. For each donor, somewhere between 500,000 and 2,000,000 distinct TCR beta clonotypes were identified. Naive TCR beta clonotypes were estimated from low-frequency clonotypes matched to each donor's FACS-determined naive share, without sorting.

What was sequenced was blood. The chain uses TRBV28 and TRBJ1-2; the D gene identity is not certain. The sequence was collected from a boy between 10 and 17 years old in good health. The CDR3 is CASSARGSGYTF. The DNA is as follows: TGTGCCAGCAGTGCCCGAGGGAGTGGCTACACCTTC.